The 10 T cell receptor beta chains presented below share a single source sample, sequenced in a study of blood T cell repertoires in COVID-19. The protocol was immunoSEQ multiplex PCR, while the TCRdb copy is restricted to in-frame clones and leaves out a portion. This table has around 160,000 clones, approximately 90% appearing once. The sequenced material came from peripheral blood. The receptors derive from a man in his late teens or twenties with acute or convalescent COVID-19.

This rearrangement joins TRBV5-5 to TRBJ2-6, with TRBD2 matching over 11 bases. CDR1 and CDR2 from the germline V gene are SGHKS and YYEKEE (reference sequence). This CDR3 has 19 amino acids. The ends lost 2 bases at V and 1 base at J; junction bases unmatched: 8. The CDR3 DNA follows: TGTGCCAGCAGCTTATGGCTAGCGGGGGGCCCGTCTGGGGCCAACGTCCTGACTTTC. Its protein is CASSLWLAGGPSGANVLTF.

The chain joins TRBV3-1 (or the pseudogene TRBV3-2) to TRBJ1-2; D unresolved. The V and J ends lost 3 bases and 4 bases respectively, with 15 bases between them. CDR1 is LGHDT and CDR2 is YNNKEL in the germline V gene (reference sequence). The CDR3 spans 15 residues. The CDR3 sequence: CASSHSPRPGYGYTF. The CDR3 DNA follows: TGTGCCAGCAGCCACTCCCCGCGGCCCGGCTATGGCTACACCTTC.

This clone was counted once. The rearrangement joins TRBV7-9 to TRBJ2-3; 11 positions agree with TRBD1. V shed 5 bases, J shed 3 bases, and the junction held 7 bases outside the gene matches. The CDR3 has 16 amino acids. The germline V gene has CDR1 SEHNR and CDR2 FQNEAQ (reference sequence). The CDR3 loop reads CASSPPGTGGTDTQYF. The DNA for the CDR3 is TGTGCCAGCAGCCCTCCCGGGACAGGGGGAACAGATACGCAGTATTTT.

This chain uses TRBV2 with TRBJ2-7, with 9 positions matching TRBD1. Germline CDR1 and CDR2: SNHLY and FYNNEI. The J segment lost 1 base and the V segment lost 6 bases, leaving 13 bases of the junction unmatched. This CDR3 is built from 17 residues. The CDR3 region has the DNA TGTGCCAGCAGAAAAATTAGGGACAGGGATGGTTCCTACGAGCAGTACTTC. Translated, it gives CASRKIRDRDGSYEQYF.

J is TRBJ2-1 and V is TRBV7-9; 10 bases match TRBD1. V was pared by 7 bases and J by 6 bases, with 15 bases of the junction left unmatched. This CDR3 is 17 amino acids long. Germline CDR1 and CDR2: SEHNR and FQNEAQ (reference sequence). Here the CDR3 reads CASIATGPGQGSNEQFF. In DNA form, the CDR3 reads TGTGCCAGCATCGCTACTGGACCGGGACAGGGGAGCAATGAGCAGTTCTTC.

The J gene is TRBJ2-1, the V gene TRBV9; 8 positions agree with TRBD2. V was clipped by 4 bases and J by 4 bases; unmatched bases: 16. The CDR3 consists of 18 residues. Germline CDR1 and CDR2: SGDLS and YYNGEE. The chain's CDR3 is CASSTQSGGPSPYNEQFF. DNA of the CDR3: TGTGCCAGCAGCACCCAAAGCGGGGGCCCCTCCCCTTACAATGAGCAGTTCTTC.

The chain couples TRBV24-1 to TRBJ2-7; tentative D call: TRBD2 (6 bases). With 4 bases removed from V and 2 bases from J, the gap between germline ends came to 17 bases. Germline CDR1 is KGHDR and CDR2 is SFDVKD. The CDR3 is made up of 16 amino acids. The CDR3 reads CATSEGGDGLTYEQYF. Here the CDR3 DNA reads TGTGCCACCAGTGAGGGGGGAGATGGGCTCACCTACGAGCAGTACTTC.

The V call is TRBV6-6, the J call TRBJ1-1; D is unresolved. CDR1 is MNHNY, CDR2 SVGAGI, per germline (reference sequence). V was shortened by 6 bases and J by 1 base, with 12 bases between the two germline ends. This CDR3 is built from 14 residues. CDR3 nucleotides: TGTGCCAGCAGACATATACGGGAGAACACTGAAGCTTTCTTT. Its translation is CASRHIRENTEAFF.

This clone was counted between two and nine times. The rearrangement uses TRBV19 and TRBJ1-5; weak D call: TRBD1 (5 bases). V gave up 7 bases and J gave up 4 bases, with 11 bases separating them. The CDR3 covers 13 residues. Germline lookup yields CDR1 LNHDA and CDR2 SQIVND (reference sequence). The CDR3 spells CASNTRANQPQHF. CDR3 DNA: TGTGCCAGTAATACCAGGGCTAATCAGCCCCAGCATTTT.

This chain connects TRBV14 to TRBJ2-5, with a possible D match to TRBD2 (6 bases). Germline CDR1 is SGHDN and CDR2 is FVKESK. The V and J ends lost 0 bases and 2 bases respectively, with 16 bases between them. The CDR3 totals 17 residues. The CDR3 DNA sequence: TGTGCCAGCAGCCAAGATTTACCGGGCGGGACTCAAGAGACCCAGTACTTC. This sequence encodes CASSQDLPGGTQETQYF.